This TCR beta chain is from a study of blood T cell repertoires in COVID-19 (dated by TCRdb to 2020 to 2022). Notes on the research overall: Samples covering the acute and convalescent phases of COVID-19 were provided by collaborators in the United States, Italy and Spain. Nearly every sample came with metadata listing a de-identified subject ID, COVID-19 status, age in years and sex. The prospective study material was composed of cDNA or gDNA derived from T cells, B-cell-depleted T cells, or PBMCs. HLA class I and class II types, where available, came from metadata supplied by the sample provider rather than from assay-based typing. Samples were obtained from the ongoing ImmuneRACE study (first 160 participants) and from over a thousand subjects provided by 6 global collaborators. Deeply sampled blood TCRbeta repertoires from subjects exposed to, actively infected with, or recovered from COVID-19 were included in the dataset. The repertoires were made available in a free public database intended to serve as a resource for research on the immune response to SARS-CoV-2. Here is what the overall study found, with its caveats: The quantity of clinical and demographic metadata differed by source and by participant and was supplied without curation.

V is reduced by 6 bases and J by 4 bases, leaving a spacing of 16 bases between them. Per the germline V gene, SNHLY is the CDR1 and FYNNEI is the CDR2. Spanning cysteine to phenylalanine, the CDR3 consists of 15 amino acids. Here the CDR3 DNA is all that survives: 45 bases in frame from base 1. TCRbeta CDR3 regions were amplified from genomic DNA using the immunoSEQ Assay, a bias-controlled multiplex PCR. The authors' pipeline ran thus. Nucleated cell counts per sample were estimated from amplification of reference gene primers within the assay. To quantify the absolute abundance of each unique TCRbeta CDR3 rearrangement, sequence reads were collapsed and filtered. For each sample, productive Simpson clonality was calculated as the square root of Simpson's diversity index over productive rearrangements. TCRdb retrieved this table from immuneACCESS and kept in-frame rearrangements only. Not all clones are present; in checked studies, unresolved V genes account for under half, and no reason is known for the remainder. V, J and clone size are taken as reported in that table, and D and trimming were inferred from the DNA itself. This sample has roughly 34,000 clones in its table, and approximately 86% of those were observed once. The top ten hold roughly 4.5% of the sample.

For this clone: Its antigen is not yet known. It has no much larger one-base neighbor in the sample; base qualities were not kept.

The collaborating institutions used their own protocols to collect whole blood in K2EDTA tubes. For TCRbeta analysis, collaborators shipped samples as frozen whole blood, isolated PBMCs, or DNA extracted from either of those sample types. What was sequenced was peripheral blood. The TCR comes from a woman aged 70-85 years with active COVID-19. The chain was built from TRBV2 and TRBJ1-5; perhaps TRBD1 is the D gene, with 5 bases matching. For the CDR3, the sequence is CASSAGGDWNQPQHF. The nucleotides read TGTGCCAGCAGCGCCGGGGGGGACTGGAATCAGCCCCAGCATTTT.